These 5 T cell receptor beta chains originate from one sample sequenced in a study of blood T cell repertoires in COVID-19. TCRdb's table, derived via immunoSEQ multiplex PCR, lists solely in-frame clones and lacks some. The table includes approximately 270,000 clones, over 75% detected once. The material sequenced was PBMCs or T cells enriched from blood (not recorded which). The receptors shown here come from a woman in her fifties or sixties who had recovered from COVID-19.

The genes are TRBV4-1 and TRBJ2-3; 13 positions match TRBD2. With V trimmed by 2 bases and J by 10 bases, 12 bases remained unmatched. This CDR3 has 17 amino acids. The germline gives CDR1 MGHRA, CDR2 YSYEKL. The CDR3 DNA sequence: TGCGCCAGCAGCCAACTTAAAGCCGGGACTAGCGGGATCGCGCAGTATTTT. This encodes CASSQLKAGTSGIAQYF.

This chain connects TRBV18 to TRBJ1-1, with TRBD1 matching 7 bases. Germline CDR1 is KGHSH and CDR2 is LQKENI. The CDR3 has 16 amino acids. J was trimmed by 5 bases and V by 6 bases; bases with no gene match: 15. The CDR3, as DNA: TGTGCCAGCTCCCCCGGGACAGAATCCCTCCCGACTGAAGCTTTCTTT. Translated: CASSPGTESLPTEAFF.

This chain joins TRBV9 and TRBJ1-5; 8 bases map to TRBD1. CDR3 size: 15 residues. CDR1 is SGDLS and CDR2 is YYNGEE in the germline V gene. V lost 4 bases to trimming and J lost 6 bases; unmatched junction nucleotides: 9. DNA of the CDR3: TGTGCCAGCAGCAATGGGACAGGAGGAGGTCAGCCCCAGCATTTT. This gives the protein CASSNGTGGGQPQHF. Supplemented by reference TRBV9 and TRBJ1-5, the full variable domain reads DSGVTQTPKHLITATGQRVTLRCSPRSGDLSVYWYQQSLDQGLQFLIQYYNGEERAKGNILERFSAQQFPDLHSELNLSSLELGDSALYFCASSNGTGGGQPQHFGDGTRLSIL.

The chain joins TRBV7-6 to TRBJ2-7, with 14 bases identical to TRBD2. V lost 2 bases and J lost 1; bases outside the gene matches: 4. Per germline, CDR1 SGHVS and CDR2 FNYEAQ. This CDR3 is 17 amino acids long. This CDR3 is CASSLSGLAGGSYEQYF. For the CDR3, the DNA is TGTGCCAGCAGCTTATCCGGACTAGCGGGAGGATCCTACGAGCAGTACTTC.

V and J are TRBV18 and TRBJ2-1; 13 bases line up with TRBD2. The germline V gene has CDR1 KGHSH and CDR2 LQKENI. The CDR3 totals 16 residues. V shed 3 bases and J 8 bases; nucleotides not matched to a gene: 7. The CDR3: CASSPSGLAGEYEQFF. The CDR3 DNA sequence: TGTGCCAGCTCACCCTCCGGACTAGCGGGAGAATATGAGCAGTTCTTC.